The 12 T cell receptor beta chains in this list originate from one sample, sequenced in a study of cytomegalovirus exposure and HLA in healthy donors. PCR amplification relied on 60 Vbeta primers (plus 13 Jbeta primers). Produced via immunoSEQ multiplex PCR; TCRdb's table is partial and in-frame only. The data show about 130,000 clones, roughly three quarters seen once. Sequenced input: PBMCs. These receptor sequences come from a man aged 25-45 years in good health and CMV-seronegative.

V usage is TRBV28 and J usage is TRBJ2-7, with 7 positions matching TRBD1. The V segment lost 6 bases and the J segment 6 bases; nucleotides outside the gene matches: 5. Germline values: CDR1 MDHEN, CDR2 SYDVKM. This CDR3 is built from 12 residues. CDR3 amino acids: CASSQGEGEQYF. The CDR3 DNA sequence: TGTGCCAGCAGCCAGGGGGAAGGCGAGCAGTACTTC.

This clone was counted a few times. The CDR3 protein is CASSYGSTNEKLFF. The DNA for the CDR3 is TGTGCCAGCAGTTACGGGAGCACTAATGAAAAACTGTTTTTT. The chain is built from TRBV6-6 and TRBJ1-4, with D unclear. Trimming pared 2 bases from V and 2 bases from J, leaving 6 bases between. Germline assignment: CDR1 MNHNY and CDR2 SVGAGI (reference sequence). The CDR3 is 14 amino acids.

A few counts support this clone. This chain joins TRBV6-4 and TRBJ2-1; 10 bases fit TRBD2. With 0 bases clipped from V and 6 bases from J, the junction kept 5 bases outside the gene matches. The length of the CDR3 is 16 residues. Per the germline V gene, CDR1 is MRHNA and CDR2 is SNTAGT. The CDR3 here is CASSDSGTSEINEQFF. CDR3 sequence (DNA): TGTGCCAGCAGTGACTCAGGGACTAGCGAGATCAATGAGCAGTTCTTC.

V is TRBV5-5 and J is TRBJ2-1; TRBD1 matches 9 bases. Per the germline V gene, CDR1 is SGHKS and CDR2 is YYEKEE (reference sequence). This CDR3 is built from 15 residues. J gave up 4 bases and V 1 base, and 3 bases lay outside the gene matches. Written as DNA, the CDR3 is TGTGCCAGCAGCTTGTTCGGGACAGGGTACAATGAGCAGTTCTTC. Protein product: CASSLFGTGYNEQFF.

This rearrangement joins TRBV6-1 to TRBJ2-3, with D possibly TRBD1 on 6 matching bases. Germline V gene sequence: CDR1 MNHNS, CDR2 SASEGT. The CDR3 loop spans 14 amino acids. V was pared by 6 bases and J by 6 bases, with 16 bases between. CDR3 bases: TGTGCCAGCAGACTAGGGGGTCCGGGGGATACGCAGTATTTT. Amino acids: CASRLGGPGDTQYF.

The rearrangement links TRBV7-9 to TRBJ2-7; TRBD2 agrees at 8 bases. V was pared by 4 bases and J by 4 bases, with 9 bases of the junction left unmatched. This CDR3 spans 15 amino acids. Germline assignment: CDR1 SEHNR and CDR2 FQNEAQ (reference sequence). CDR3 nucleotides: TGTGCCAGCAGCTCGCAGCGGGAGAACGGGTACGAGCAGTACTTC. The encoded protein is CASSSQRENGYEQYF.

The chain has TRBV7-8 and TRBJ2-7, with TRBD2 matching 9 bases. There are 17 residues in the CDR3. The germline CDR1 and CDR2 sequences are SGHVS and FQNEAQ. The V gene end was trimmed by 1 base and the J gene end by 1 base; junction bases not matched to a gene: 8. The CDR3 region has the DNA TGTGCCAGCAGCTTAGAGGGCGGGAGGGCCGGATCCTACGAGCAGTACTTC. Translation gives CASSLEGGRAGSYEQYF.

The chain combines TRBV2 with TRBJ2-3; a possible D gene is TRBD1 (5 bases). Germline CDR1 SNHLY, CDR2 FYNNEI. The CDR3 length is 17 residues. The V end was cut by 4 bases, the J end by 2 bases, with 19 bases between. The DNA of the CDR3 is TGTGCCAGCAGTGGCCAGGGCCCTTCCGACTTCACAGATACGCAGTATTTT. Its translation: CASSGQGPSDFTDTQYF.

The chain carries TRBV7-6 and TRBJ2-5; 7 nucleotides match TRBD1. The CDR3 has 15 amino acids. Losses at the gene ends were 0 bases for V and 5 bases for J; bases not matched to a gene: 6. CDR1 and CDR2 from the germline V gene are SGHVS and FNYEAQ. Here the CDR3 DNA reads TGTGCCAGCAGCTTAGCAAAGGGGGCGCGGGAGACCCAGTACTTC. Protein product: CASSLAKGARETQYF.

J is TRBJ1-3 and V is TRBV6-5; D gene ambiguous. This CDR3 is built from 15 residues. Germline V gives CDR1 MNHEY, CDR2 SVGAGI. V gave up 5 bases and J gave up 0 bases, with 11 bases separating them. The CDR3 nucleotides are TGTGCCAGCAGTCTAGGCGGGAGCTCTGGAAACACCATATATTTT. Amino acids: CASSLGGSSGNTIYF.

The CDR3 DNA is TGCAGTGCTAGATCCGGTGAAAAACTGTTTTTT. This gives the protein CSARSGEKLFF. The chain couples TRBV20-1 to TRBJ1-4, with unresolved D. V dropped 2 bases and J dropped 7 bases, with 5 bases sitting between them. CDR3 length: 11 residues. Germline V gene data show CDR1 as DFQATT and CDR2 as SNEGSKA (reference sequence).

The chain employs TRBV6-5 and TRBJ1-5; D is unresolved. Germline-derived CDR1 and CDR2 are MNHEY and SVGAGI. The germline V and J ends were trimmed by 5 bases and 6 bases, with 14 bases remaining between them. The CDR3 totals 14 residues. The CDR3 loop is CASSRYGRSQPQHF. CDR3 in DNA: TGTGCCAGCAGTCGTTACGGGAGAAGTCAGCCCCAGCATTTT.